The 3 T cell receptor beta chains presented below share a single source sample, sequenced in a study of blood T cells in healthy people across ages. A J-beta primer mix and a sample-barcoded 5' primer were used in a second PCR of about 6 to 12 cycles. MiXCR, applied by TCRdb to the 5' RACE reads, yields one record per CDR3 protein. Of about 1.5 million distinct CDR3 sequences listed, roughly 43% were seen once; the top ten hold approximately 4%. Sequencing input: blood. The receptors were sampled from a woman aged 18-29 years in good health.

V usage is TRBV20-1 and J usage is TRBJ2-3, with TRBD2 identical over 11 bases. Germline lookup yields CDR1 DFQATT and CDR2 SNEGSKA (reference sequence). The CDR3 spans 15 residues. The V and J ends lost 6 bases and 0 bases, in that order; junction bases with no gene match: 5. The CDR3 reads CSATSGATSTDTQYF. The CDR3 DNA is TGCAGTGCGACTAGCGGGGCAACTAGCACAGATACGCAGTATTTT.

The V and J genes are TRBV7-9 and TRBJ1-2; D ambiguous. From germline, CDR1 is SEHNR and CDR2 FQNEAQ (reference sequence). CDR3 length equals 15 residues. Trimming removed 4 bases at V and 6 bases at J, with 18 bases between. CDR3 nucleotides: TGTGCCAGCAGCTCCCTCAGTATAAGTCCCCATGGCTACACCTTC. Its translation is CASSSLSISPHGYTF. Full variable domain (rest looked up from reference TRBV7-9 and TRBJ1-2): DTGVSQNPRHKITKRGQNVTFRCDPISEHNRLYWYRQTLGQGPEFLTYFQNEAQLEKSRLLSDRFSAERPKGSFSTLEIQRTEQGDSAMYLCASSSLSISPHGYTFGSGTRLTVV.

The V call is TRBV28, the J call TRBJ2-7, with 7 bases lining up with TRBD1. CDR3 length: 15 amino acids. Germline-derived CDR1 and CDR2 are MDHEN and SYDVKM. The junction had 10 bases not matched to a gene; V was cut back by 5 bases and J by 3 bases. CDR3 sequence: CASSQTGTALYEQYF. The CDR3 DNA is TGTGCCAGCAGTCAAACCGGGACAGCCCTCTACGAGCAGTACTTC. The whole variable domain, remainder taken from reference TRBV28 and TRBJ2-7, is DVKVTQSSRYLVKRTGEKVFLECVQDMDHENMFWYRQDPGLGLRLIYFSYDVKMKEKGDIPEGYSVSREKKERFSLILESASTNQTSMYLCASSQTGTALYEQYFGPGTRLTVT.